This T cell receptor (beta chain) was recorded in a study of T-cell reconstitution after alpha-beta-depleted transplantation in children. Notes on this clonotype: Antigen: not known.

Researchers prepared the TCRbeta library using unique molecular identifiers, the study reports. In TCRdb, the PCR reads were re-called with MiXCR into one record per CDR3 protein. The sample has some 600,000 distinct CDR3 sequences, roughly 13% seen once. Whole-study results and caveats: The main origin of T-cell counts and diversity one year after transplant was newly produced T cells. At day 60, the high TCRbeta diversity found in some patients originated from recipient T cells and thymic progenitors that had survived.

This CDR3 region has 17 residues. Germline CDR1 reads SGHTA; CDR2 reads FQGTGA. After removal of 1 base from V and 4 bases from J, the junction contained 9 bases not matched to a gene. Sequencing used PBMCs, mostly from graft donor cells, obtained 360 days after TCRalphabeta/CD19-depleted stem cell transplant. This rearrangement joins TRBV7-3 to TRBJ2-2; 7 bases agree with TRBD2. This TCR was sampled from a male patient under 18 who had a stem cell transplant for acute myeloid leukemia, so the T cells may come from the graft donor. The CDR3 here is CASSLRPRDYLTGELFF. CDR3 nucleotides: TGTGCCAGCAGCTTAAGGCCCCGGGACTACCTCACCGGGGAGCTGTTTTTT. Full variable domain (outside the CDR3, taken from reference TRBV7-3 and TRBJ2-2): GAGVSQTPSNKVTEKGKYVELRCDPISGHTALYWYRQSLGQGPEFLIYFQGTGAADDSGLPNDRFFAVRPEGSVSTLKIQRTERGDSAVYLCASSLRPRDYLTGELFFGEGSRLTVL.